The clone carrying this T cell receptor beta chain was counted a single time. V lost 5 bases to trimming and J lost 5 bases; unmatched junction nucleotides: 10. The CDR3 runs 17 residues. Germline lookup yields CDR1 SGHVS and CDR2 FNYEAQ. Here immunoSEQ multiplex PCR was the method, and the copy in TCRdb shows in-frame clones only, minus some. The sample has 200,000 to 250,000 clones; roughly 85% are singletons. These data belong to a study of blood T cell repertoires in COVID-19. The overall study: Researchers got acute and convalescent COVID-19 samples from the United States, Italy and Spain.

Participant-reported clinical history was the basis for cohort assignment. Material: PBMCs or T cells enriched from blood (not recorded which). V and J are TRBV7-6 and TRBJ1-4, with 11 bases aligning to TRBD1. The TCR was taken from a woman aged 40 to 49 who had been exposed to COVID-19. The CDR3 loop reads CASSRGQGASSNEKLFF. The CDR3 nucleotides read TGTGCCAGCAGCCGAGGACAGGGGGCTTCTTCCAATGAAAAACTGTTTTTT. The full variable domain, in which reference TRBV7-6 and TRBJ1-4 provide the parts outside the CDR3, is GAGVSQSPRYKVTKRGQDVALRCDPISGHVSLYWYRQALGQGPEFLTYFNYEAQQDKSGLPNDRFSAERPEGSISTLTIQRTEQRDSAMYRCASSRGQGASSNEKLFFGSGTQLSVL.